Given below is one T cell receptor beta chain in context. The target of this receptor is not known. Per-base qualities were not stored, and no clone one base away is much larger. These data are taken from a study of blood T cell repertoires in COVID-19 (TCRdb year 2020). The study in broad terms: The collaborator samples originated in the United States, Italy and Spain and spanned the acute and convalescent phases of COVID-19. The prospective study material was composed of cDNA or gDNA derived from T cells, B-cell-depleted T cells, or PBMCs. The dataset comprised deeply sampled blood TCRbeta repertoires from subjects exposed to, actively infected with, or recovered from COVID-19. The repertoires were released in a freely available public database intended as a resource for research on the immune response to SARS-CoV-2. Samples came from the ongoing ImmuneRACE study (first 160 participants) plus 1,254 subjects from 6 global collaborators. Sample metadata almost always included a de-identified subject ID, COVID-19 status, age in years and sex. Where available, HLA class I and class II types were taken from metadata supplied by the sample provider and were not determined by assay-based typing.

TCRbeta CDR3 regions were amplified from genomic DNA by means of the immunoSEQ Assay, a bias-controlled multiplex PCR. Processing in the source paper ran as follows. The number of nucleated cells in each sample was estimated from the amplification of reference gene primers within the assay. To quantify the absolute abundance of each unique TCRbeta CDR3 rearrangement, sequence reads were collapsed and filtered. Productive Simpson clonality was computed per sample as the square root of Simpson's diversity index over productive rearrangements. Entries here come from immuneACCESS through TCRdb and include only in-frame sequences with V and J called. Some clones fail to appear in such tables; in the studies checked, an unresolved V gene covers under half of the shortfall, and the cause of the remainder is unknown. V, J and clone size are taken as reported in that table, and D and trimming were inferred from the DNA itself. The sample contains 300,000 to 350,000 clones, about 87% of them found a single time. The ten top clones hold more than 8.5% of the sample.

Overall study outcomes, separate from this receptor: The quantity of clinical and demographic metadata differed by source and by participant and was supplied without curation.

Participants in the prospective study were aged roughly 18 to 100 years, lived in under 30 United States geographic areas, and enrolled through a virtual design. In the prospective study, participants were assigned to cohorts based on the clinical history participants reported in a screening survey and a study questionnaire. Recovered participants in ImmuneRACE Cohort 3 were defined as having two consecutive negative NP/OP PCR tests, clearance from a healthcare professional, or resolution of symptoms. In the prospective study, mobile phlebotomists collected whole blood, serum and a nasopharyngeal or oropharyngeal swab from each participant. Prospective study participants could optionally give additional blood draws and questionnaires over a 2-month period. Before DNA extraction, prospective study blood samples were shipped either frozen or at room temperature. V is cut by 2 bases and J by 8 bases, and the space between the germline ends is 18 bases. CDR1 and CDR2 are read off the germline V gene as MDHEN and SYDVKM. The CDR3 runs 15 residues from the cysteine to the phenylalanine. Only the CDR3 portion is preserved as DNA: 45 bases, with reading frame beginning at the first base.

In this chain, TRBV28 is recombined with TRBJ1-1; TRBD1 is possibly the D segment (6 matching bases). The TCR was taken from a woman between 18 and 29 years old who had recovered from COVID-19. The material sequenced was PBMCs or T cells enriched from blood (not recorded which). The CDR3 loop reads CASSLGPQGSLEAFF. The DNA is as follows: TGTGCCAGCAGTTTAGGCCCCCAGGGGTCCCTCGAAGCTTTCTTT.